The 27 T cell receptor beta chains in this list originate from one sample, sequenced in a study of regulatory T cells in long-lasting Graves disease. HTBI primers from iRepertoire and Arm-PCR of CDR3 regions yielded the TCR beta libraries. Each CDR3 protein is one row after TCRdb ran MiXCR on the multiplex PCR reads. Of about 460,000 distinct CDR3 sequences in the sample, about 22% were seen once. Described time point: persistent/refractory GD, antithyroid drugs over 5 years with positive TRAb. With RNA extracted from PBMCs as input, the TCR library was made. Source: peripheral blood mononuclear cells (PBMCs), taken when the disease was refractory, from a patient treated with antithyroid drugs. The receptors originated from a female donor with Graves disease.

This chain connects TRBV5-1 to TRBJ1-5, with 8 positions matching TRBD1. The CDR3 covers 15 residues. J lost 5 bases, V lost 0 bases, and 4 bases had no gene match. Germline V CDR1 and CDR2: SGHRS, YFSETQ. The CDR3 nucleotides read TGCGCCAGCAGCTTGGACACAGGGGGTCATCAGCCCCAGCATTTT. The encoded protein is CASSLDTGGHQPQHF.

J is TRBJ2-7 and V is TRBV19; 10 positions match TRBD1. Germline lookup yields CDR1 LNHDA and CDR2 SQIVND (reference sequence). The length of the CDR3 is 15 residues. Germline trimming cut 5 bases from V and 4 bases from J; bases unmatched to any gene: 8. The DNA of the CDR3 is TGTGCCAGTAGTCCCGACAGGGGGCCCCATTACGAGCAGTACTTC. This translates into CASSPDRGPHYEQYF.

This clonotype was counted at least ten times. J is TRBJ2-2 and V is TRBV11-2; TRBD2 matches 11 bases. There are 15 residues in the CDR3. In germline, CDR1 is SGHAT, CDR2 FQNNGV. Trimming took 4 bases from V and 7 from J; bases not matched to a gene: 5. CDR3 sequence (DNA): TGTGCCAGCAGCTCACTAGCGGGAGCCGACGGGGAGCTGTTTTTT. It is translated as CASSSLAGADGELFF.

As for this clonotype: One end of the junction varies from germline; a read error may be responsible. The gene calls are TRBV25-1 and TRBJ1-2; TRBD1 aligns across 9 bases. This CDR3 contains 13 residues. The germline V gene has CDR1 MGHDK and CDR2 SYGVNS. CDR3 amino acids: CAGSQDRGYGYTF. Written as DNA, the CDR3 is TGTGCCGGCAGCCAGGACAGGGGATATGGCTACACCTTC.

The CDR3 is CASSLVDPWLAGELFF. The CDR3 nucleotides read TGTGCCAGCAGCTTGGTGGACCCGTGGCTAGCCGGGGAGCTGTTTTTT. The rearrangement uses TRBV5-6 and TRBJ2-2; D call uncertain. Trimming stripped 0 bases from V and 6 bases from J, with 15 bases between. The CDR3 extends over 16 amino acids. Germline V gives CDR1 SGHDT, CDR2 YYEEEE.

The chain employs TRBV7-2 and TRBJ2-7; D may be TRBD2 (6 bases). Germline V CDR1 and CDR2: SGHTA, FQGNSA. Trimming cost V 5 bases and J 5 bases, with 16 bases left between them. The CDR3 covers 14 residues. The chain's CDR3 is CASSAAGRDHEQYF. The CDR3 coding sequence is TGTGCCAGCAGCGCCGCGGGACGCGACCACGAGCAGTACTTC.

The sample holds a few counts of this clonotype. The chain recombines TRBV6-2 or TRBV6-3 with TRBJ2-7, with unresolved D. The ends were cut back, 3 bases at V and 3 bases at J, with 9 bases in the middle. The CDR3 is 13 amino acids. The germline V gene encodes CDR1 MNHEY and CDR2 SVGEGT. CDR3 amino acids: CASSYSWGYEQYF. The CDR3 DNA follows: TGTGCCAGCAGTTATAGTTGGGGCTACGAGCAGTACTTC.

The rearrangement links TRBV10-3 to TRBJ2-5, with a possible D match to TRBD1 (6 bases). The CDR3 totals 14 residues. V lost 3 bases to trimming and J lost 5 bases, with 13 bases between them. The germline CDR1 and CDR2 sequences are ENHRY and SYGVKD. The CDR3 nucleotides are TGTGCCATCAGTGATACCGGACAGTGGGAGACCCAGTACTTC. This codes for CAISDTGQWETQYF.

The chain is built from TRBV6-5 and TRBJ1-5, with D perhaps matching TRBD1 (6 bases). The V end lost 4 bases, the J end lost 5 bases, and 12 bases lay between the germline ends. The CDR3 is 14 amino acids. Per the germline V gene, CDR1 is MNHEY and CDR2 is SVGAGI. This chain's CDR3 is CASSLWGADQPQHF. The CDR3 region has the DNA TGTGCCAGCAGTTTATGGGGGGCGGATCAGCCCCAGCATTTT.

This clonotype occurred many times. This chain joins TRBV7-2 and TRBJ2-7, with D possibly matching TRBD1 (6 bases). With 1 base removed from V and 3 bases from J, the gap between germline ends came to 16 bases. Germline lookup yields CDR1 SGHTA and CDR2 FQGNSA. The CDR3 is made up of 16 amino acids. The CDR3 spells CASSLGSQGGLYEQYF. CDR3 DNA sequence: TGTGCCAGCAGCTTAGGATCACAGGGCGGACTCTACGAGCAGTACTTC.

In the case of this clonotype: One end of the junction is discordant with germline, which a read error may explain. The chain is built from TRBV6-1 and TRBJ1-1; 8 bases agree with TRBD1. The CDR3 runs 14 residues. Germline CDR1 MNHNS, CDR2 SASEGT. The CDR3 region is CARQGAVRNTEAFF. CDR3 nucleotides: TGCGCCAGGCAGGGGGCTGTTAGGAACACTGAAGCTTTCTTT.

This clonotype was recorded once. This chain links TRBV30 with TRBJ2-2; D unclear. The V and J ends lost 5 bases and 4 bases respectively, with 5 bases between them. CDR1 is GTSNPN and CDR2 is SVGIG in the germline V gene (reference sequence). The CDR3 contains 11 residues. This chain's CDR3 is CAWGGTGELFF. Written as DNA, the CDR3 is TGTGCCTGGGGCGGCACCGGGGAGCTGTTTTTT. Full variable domain (remainder filled in from reference TRBV30 and TRBJ2-2): SQTIHQWPATLVQPVGSPLSLECTVEGTSNPNLYWYRQAAGRGLQLLFYSVGIGQISSEVPQNLSASRPQDRQFILSSKKLLLSDSGFYLCAWGGTGELFFGEGSRLTVL.

This clonotype has at least ten counts. The chain links TRBV5-5 to TRBJ2-5; D possibly corresponds to TRBD1 (6 bases). V lost 4 bases and J 5 bases, leaving 18 bases between the germline ends. In germline, CDR1 is SGHKS, CDR2 YYEKEE (reference sequence). The CDR3 has 15 residues. CDR3 bases: TGTGCCAGCAGCCCAATTGGGGGCCGAGGGGAGACCCAGTACTTC. Encoded protein: CASSPIGGRGETQYF.

This clonotype was seen a few times. This chain joins TRBV7-2 and TRBJ1-6; D is ambiguous. Trimming took off 3 bases at V and 2 bases at J, with 11 bases between the two ends. Germline V CDR1 and CDR2: SGHTA, FQGNSA. The CDR3 loop spans 16 amino acids. The CDR3 spells CASSFSHGPYNSPLHF. The DNA of the CDR3 is TGTGCCAGCAGCTTTAGTCACGGGCCCTATAATTCACCCCTCCACTTT.

This clonotype was counted only a few times. The chain combines TRBV7-3 with TRBJ2-2, with D possibly matching TRBD2 (6 bases). Germline V gene sequence: CDR1 SGHTA, CDR2 FQGTGA. Trimming removed 4 bases from V and 2 bases from J, with 14 bases in between. The length of the CDR3 is 16 residues. The CDR3 bases are TGTGCCAGCAGCTCGCGGCCGGGACTCAACACCGGGGAGCTGTTTTTT. This translates into CASSSRPGLNTGELFF.

The chain carries TRBV4-3 and TRBJ1-1, with D possibly being TRBD1 (5 bases). Germline V lookup: CDR1 LGHNA, CDR2 YSLEER. The V gene lost 0 bases and the J gene lost 1 base, with 12 bases spanning the gap. This CDR3 is 16 amino acids long. CDR3 sequence: CASSQDSWGGNTEAFF. CDR3 DNA: TGCGCCAGCAGCCAAGATAGTTGGGGCGGGAACACTGAAGCTTTCTTT.

This clonotype was counted ten times or more. The CDR3 protein is CASSLSIGNQPQHF. CDR3 coding DNA: TGTGCCAGCAGTTTATCAATAGGAAATCAGCCCCAGCATTTT. The rearrangement joins TRBV28 to TRBJ1-5; no reliable D call. The CDR3 totals 14 residues. Trimming stripped 1 base from V and 4 bases from J, with 8 bases between. CDR1 and CDR2 (germline): MDHEN, SYDVKM.

In this sample, this clonotype turned up many times. The chain is built from TRBV7-2 and TRBJ1-5; D is unclear. V was shortened by 5 bases and J by 5 bases, with 10 bases between the two germline ends. CDR3 length: 13 amino acids. In germline, CDR1 is SGHTA, CDR2 FQGNSA. The CDR3 sequence is CASSLLPYQPQHF. CDR3 in DNA: TGTGCCAGCAGCCTTCTGCCCTATCAGCCCCAGCATTTT.

This clonotype was seen only a few times. V gene TRBV27 combines with J gene TRBJ1-6; tentatively, D is TRBD1 (6 bases). The CDR3 loop spans 15 amino acids. Germline CDR1 and CDR2: MNHEY and SMNVEV (reference sequence). The germline V and J ends were trimmed by 10 bases and 9 bases, with 22 bases remaining between them. CDR3: CATSRPGQGISPLHF. CDR3 bases: TGTGCCACCTCCCGACCGGGGCAGGGGATTTCACCCCTCCACTTT.

The chain combines TRBV7-9 with TRBJ2-5; D is ambiguous. The germline V gene encodes CDR1 SEHNR and CDR2 FQNEAQ (reference sequence). This CDR3 contains 12 residues. Trimming pared 1 base from V and 7 bases from J, leaving 7 bases between. The CDR3 DNA reads as TGTGCCAGCAGCTTAGATTTGGGGACCCAGTACTTC. It translates to CASSLDLGTQYF.

This clonotype was observed a few times. The V and J genes are TRBV28 and TRBJ1-3, with D unclear. Trimming removed 3 bases from V and 0 bases from J, with 9 bases in between. The CDR3 covers 15 residues. Germline V gene sequence: CDR1 MDHEN, CDR2 SYDVKM. CDR3 sequence (DNA): TGTGCCAGCAGTTTGCCCCGAAGCTCTGGAAACACCATATATTTT. Amino acid sequence: CASSLPRSSGNTIYF.

The sample holds a few counts of this clonotype. This chain links TRBV28 with TRBJ1-2, with D possibly being TRBD1 (5 bases). V lost 1 base, J lost 4 bases, and 16 bases lay in between. CDR1 is MDHEN, CDR2 SYDVKM, per germline. The CDR3 runs to 16 residues. DNA for the CDR3: TGTGCCAGCAGTTTATCCCTTATTACAGGTTTCTATGGCTACACCTTC. This gives the protein CASSLSLITGFYGYTF.

The chain combines TRBV6-4 with TRBJ1-1; perhaps TRBD1 as D (5 bases). CDR1 and CDR2 (germline): MRHNA, SNTAGT. The CDR3 extends over 14 amino acids. Trimming removed 7 bases from V and 1 base from J, with 13 bases in between. The chain's CDR3 is CASMRDGGNTEAFF. In DNA form, the CDR3 reads TGTGCCAGCATGCGGGACGGGGGGAACACTGAAGCTTTCTTT.

This clonotype has ten or more counts. The chain links TRBV2 to TRBJ1-1; D ambiguous. CDR1 SNHLY and CDR2 FYNNEI come from the germline V gene. The CDR3 extends over 13 amino acids. V lost 4 bases, J lost 1 base, and 7 bases lay in between. For the CDR3, the DNA is TGTGCCAGCAGTGTGTACGGGAACACTGAAGCTTTCTTT. The encoded protein is CASSVYGNTEAFF.

This clonotype was seen only a few times. V is TRBV3-1 and J is TRBJ2-5; D gene uncertain. CDR1 and CDR2 (germline): LGHDT, YNNKEL (reference sequence). Trimming cost V 0 bases and J 0 bases, with 2 bases left between them. The CDR3 consists of 13 residues. The CDR3 coding sequence is TGTGCCAGCAGCCAAGAGGACCAAGAGACCCAGTACTTC. This codes for CASSQEDQETQYF.

The chain recombines TRBV29-1 with TRBJ1-2, with 9 positions matching TRBD1. The CDR3 totals 16 residues. V trimming: 4 bases; J trimming: 0 bases; junction bases outside the gene matches: 9. Germline CDR1 is SQVTM and CDR2 is ANQGSEA. CDR3 region: CSVGGDRVKANYGYTF. CDR3 in DNA: TGCAGCGTTGGAGGGGACAGGGTAAAAGCTAACTATGGCTACACCTTC.

The chain combines TRBV20-1 with TRBJ1-1; no reliable D call. The CDR3 totals 13 residues. V dropped 3 bases and J dropped 4 bases, with 12 bases sitting between them. Germline V lookup: CDR1 DFQATT, CDR2 SNEGSKA (reference sequence). CDR3 bases: TGCAGTGCTAGTTCTCCCGGAGGCACTGAAGCTTTCTTT. It translates to CSASSPGGTEAFF.